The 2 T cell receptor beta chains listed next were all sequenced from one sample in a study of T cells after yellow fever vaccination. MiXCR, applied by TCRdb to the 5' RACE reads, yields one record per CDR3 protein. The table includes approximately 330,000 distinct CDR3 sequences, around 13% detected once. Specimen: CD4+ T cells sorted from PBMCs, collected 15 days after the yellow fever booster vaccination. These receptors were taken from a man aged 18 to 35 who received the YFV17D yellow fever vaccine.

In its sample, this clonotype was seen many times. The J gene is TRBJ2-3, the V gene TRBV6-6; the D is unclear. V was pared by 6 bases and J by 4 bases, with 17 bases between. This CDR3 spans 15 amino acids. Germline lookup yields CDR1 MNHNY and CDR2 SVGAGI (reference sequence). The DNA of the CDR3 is TGTGCCAGCAGCCAAGTCGGGCTGGGCTCAGATACGCAGTATTTT. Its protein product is CASSQVGLGSDTQYF.

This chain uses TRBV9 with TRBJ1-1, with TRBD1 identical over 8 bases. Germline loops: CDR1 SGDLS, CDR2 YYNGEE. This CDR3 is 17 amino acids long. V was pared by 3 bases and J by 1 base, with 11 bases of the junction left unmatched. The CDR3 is CASSAGQGVDRNTEAFF. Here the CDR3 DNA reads TGTGCCAGCAGCGCAGGACAGGGAGTGGATCGGAACACTGAAGCTTTCTTT.